These 2 T cell receptor beta chains came from one sample sequenced in a study of T-cell memory formation after mild COVID-19. TCRdb itself ran the 5' RACE reads through MiXCR, one entry per CDR3 protein. Here the sample spans 200,000 to 250,000 distinct CDR3 sequences, more than 25% being singletons. The specimen was PBMCs or a T cell subset sorted from them (not recorded which). Every receptor here comes from an adult woman who had mild COVID-19 (a few samples of this study predate the infection). Cell type and time point are not known.

This clonotype was observed a few times. The V and J genes are TRBV29-1 and TRBJ2-7; D is perhaps TRBD2 (5 bases). The CDR3 is 13 residues long. Trimming stripped 4 bases from V and 1 base from J, with 11 bases between. The germline gives CDR1 SQVTM, CDR2 ANQGSEA. This chain's CDR3 is CSVVRESSYEQYF. The CDR3 DNA reads TGCAGCGTTGTGAGGGAGTCATCCTACGAGCAGTACTTC.

This rearrangement joins TRBV24-1 to TRBJ2-1, with TRBD2 matching over 7 bases. Germline trimming cut 4 bases from V and 0 bases from J; bases unmatched to any gene: 5. Germline V CDR1 and CDR2: KGHDR, SFDVKD. CDR3 length: 16 residues. The CDR3 DNA follows: TGTGCCACCAGTGACCCTTTAGCGGGCTCCTACAATGAGCAGTTCTTC. It is translated as CATSDPLAGSYNEQFF.